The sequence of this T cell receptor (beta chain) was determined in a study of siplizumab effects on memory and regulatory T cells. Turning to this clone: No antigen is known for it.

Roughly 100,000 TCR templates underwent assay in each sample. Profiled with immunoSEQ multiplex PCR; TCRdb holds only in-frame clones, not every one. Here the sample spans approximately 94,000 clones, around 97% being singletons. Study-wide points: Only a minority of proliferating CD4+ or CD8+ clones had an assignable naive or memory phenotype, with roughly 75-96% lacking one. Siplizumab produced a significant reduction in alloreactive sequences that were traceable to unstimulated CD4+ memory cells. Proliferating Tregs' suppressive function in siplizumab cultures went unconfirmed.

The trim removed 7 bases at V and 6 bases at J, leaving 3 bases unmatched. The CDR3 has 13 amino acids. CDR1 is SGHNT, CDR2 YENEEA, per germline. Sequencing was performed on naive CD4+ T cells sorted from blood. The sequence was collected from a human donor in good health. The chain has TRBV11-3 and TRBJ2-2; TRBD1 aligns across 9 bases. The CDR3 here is CASTNRGPGELFF. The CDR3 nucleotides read TGTGCCAGCACCAACAGGGGGCCCGGGGAGCTGTTTTTT. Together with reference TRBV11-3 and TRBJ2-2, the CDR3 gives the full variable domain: EAGVVQSPRYKIIEKKQPVAFWCNPISGHNTLYWYLQNLGQGPELLIRYENEEAVDDSQLPKDRFSAERLKGVDSTLKIQPAELGDSAVYLCASTNRGPGELFFGEGSRLTVL.